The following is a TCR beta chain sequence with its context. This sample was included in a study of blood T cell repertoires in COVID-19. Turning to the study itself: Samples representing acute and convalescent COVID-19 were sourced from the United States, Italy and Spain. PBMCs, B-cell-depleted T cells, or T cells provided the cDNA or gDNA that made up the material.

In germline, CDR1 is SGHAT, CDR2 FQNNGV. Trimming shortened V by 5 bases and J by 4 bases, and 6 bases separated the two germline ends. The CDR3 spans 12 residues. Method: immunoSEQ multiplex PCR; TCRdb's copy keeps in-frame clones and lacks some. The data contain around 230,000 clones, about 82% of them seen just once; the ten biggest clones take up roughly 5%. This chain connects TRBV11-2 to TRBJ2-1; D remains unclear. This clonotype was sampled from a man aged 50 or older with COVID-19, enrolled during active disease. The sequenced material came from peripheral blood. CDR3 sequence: CASSPLYNEQFF. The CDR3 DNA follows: TGTGCCAGCAGCCCTCTTTACAATGAGCAGTTCTTC.